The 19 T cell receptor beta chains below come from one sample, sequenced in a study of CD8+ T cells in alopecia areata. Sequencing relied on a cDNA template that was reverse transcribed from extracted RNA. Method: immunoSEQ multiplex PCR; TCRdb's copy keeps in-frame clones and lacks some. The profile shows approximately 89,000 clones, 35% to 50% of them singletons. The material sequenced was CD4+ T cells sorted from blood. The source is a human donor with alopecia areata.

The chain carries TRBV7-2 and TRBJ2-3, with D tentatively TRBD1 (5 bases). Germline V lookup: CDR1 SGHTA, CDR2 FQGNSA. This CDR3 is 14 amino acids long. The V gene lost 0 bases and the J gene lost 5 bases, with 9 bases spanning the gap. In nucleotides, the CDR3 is TGTGCCAGCAGCTTAGCCAGGGTAGGAGATACGCAGTATTTT. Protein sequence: CASSLARVGDTQYF.

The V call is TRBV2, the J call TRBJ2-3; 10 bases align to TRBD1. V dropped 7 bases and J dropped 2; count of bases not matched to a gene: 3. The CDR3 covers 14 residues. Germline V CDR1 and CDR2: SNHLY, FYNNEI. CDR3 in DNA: TGTGCCAGCACGGACAGGGGGTACACAGATACGCAGTATTTT. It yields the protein CASTDRGYTDTQYF.

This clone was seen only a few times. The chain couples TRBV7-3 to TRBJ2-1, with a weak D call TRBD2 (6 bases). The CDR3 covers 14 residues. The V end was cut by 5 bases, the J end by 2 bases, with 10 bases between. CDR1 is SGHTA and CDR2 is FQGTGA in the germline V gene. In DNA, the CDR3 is TGTGCCAGCAGCACGGGACTTCCCTACAATGAGCAGTTCTTC. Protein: CASSTGLPYNEQFF.

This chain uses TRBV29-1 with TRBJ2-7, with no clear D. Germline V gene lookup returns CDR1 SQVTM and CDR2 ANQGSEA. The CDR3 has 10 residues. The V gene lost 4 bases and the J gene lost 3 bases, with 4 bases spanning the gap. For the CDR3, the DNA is TGCAGCGTTGGAAGCTACGAGCAGTACTTC. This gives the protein CSVGSYEQYF.

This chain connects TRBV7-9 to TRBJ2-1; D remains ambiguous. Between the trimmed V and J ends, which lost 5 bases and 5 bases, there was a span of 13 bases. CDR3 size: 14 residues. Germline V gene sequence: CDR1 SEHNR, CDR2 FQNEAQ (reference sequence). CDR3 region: CASSPPYSDNEQFF. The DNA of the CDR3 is TGTGCCAGCAGCCCTCCATATAGTGACAATGAGCAGTTCTTC.

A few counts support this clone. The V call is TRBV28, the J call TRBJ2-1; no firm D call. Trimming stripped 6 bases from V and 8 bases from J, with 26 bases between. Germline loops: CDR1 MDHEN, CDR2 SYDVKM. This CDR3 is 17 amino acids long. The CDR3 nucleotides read TGTGCCAGCAGGAGGTCCGGCGGCCCGATTAGAGTGGATGAGCAGTTCTTC. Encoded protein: CASRRSGGPIRVDEQFF.

CDR3 in amino acids: CATSRDLGANSPLHF. The CDR3 nucleotides are TGTGCCACCAGCAGAGATCTGGGGGCAAATTCACCCCTCCACTTT. J is TRBJ1-6 and V is TRBV15; perhaps TRBD1 as D (6 bases). With 0 bases removed from V and 7 bases from J, the gap between germline ends came to 10 bases. In germline, CDR1 is LNHNV, CDR2 YYDKDF (reference sequence). CDR3 size: 15 residues.

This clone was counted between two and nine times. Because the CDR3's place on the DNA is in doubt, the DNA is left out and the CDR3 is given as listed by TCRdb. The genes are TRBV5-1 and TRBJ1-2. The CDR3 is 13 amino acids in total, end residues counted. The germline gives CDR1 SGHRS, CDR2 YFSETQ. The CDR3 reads CASSPTPSDGYTF.

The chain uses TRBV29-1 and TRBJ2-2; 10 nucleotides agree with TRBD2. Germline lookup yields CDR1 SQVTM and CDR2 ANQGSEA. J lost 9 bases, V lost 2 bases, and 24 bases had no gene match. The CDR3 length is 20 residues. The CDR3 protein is CSVETLHPPAGGPNTRELFF. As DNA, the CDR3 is TGCAGCGTTGAAACCCTCCATCCGCCAGCGGGGGGGCCGAATACCAGGGAGCTGTTTTTT.

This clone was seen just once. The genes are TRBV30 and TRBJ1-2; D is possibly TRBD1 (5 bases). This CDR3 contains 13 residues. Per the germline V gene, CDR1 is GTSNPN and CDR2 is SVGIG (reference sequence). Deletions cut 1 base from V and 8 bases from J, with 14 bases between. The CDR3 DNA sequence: TGTGCCTGGAGTGCCCGATCGGAGGGGGGCTACACCTTC. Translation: CAWSARSEGGYTF.

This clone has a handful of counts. The CDR3: CASSYSNGANVLTF. The CDR3 DNA sequence: TGTGCCAGCAGTTACTCGAACGGGGCCAACGTCCTGACTTTC. This chain uses TRBV6-5 with TRBJ2-6; the D is unclear. The CDR3 extends over 14 amino acids. Per germline, CDR1 MNHEY and CDR2 SVGAGI. Deletions cut 0 bases from V and 4 bases from J, with 4 bases between.

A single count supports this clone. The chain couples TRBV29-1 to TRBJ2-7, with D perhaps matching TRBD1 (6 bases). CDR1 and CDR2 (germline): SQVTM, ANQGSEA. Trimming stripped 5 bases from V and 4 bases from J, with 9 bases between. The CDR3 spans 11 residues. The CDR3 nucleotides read TGCAGCGTTAGGACAGCGTACGAGCAGTACTTC. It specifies CSVRTAYEQYF.

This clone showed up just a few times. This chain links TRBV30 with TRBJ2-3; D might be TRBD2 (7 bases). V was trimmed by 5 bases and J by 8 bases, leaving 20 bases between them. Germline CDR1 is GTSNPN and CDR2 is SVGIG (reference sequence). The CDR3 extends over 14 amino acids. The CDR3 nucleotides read TGTGCCTGGGGGCAGGGGACTACCTTAGGTACGCAGTATTTT. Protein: CAWGQGTTLGTQYF.

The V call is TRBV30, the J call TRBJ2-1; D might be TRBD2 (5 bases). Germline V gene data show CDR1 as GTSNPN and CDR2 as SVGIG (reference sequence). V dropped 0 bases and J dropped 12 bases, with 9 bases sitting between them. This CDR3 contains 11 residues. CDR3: CAWSVAEPQFF. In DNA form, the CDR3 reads TGTGCCTGGAGTGTAGCGGAGCCGCAGTTCTTC.

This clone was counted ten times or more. The CDR3 bases are TGTGCCAGCAGCTTTTGGGGAAGTGAGCAGTTCTTC. This encodes CASSFWGSEQFF. The gene calls are TRBV7-2 and TRBJ2-1; D gene unclear. The V and J ends lost 3 bases and 9 bases respectively, with 9 bases between them. From germline, CDR1 is SGHTA and CDR2 FQGNSA. The CDR3 has 12 residues.

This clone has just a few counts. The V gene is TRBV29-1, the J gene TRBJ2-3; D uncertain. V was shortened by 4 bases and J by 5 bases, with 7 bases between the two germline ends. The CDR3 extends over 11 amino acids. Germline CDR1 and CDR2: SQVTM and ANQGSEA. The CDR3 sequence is CSVVLVDTQYF. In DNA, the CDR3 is TGCAGCGTTGTCCTAGTAGATACGCAGTATTTT.

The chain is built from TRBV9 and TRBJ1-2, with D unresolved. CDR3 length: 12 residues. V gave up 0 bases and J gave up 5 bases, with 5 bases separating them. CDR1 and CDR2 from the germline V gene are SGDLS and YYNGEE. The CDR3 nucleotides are TGTGCCAGCAGCGTAGGGGAGTATGGCTACACCTTC. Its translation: CASSVGEYGYTF.

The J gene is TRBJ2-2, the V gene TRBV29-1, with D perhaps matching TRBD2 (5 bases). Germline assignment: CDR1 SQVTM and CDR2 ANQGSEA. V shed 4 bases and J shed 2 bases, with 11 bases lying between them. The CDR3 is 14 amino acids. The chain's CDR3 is CSVGTQVNTGELFF. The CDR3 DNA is TGCAGCGTTGGGACTCAAGTAAACACCGGGGAGCTGTTTTTT.

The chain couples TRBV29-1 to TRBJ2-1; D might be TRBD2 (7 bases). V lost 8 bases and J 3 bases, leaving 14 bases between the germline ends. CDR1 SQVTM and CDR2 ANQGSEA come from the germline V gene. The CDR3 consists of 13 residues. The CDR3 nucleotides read TGCAGCTCCTGGGAGGGGGGCTACAATGAGCAGTTCTTC. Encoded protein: CSSWEGGYNEQFF.